These 19 T cell receptor beta chains came from one sample sequenced in a study of blood T cell repertoires in COVID-19. The protocol was immunoSEQ multiplex PCR, while the TCRdb copy is restricted to in-frame clones and leaves out a portion. The sample records about 46,000 clones, about 90% being singletons. The sample taken for sequencing was peripheral blood. The source is a man aged 50 or older with acute or convalescent COVID-19.

Only one count was recorded for this clone. The J gene is TRBJ1-4, the V gene TRBV4-2; 9 bases fit TRBD1. CDR1 is LGHNA and CDR2 is YNFKEQ in the germline V gene. The length of the CDR3 is 15 residues. V was clipped by 0 bases and J by 8 bases; unmatched bases: 4. CDR3 region: CASSQEQGAGEKLFF. DNA for the CDR3: TGTGCCAGCAGCCAAGAACAGGGGGCGGGCGAAAAACTGTTTTTT.

The chain employs TRBV7-2 and TRBJ1-2; 8 bases map to TRBD1. CDR1 and CDR2 (germline): SGHTA, FQGNSA. The length of the CDR3 is 16 residues. With 2 bases clipped from V and 8 bases from J, the junction kept 13 bases outside the gene matches. CDR3 loop: CASSLSFDLTGEGYTF. In nucleotides, the CDR3 is TGTGCCAGCAGCTTATCTTTCGATTTGACAGGGGAAGGCTACACCTTC. The complete variable domain, with remaining parts taken from reference TRBV7-2 and TRBJ1-2, reads GAGVSQSPSNKVTEKGKDVELRCDPISGHTALYWYRQSLGQGLEFLIYFQGNSAPDKSGLPSDRFSAERTGGSVSTLTIQRTQQEDSAVYLCASSLSFDLTGEGYTFGSGTRLTVV.

CDR3 DNA: TGTGCCACCGCCCTGAGCGGGGGGGAAACGTTCGATGAGCAGTTCTTC. Its protein product is CATALSGGETFDEQFF. J is TRBJ2-1 and V is TRBV24-1; 10 nucleotides align to TRBD2. The trim removed 9 bases at V and 8 bases at J, leaving 15 bases unmatched. The CDR3 runs 16 residues. Germline V CDR1 and CDR2: KGHDR, SFDVKD.

This chain connects TRBV28 to TRBJ1-5, with 9 bases lining up with TRBD1. Germline CDR1 reads MDHEN; CDR2 reads SYDVKM. With V trimmed by 4 bases and J by 5 bases, 6 bases remained unmatched. The CDR3 spans 15 residues. Here the CDR3 DNA reads TGTGCCAGCAGTTCGACAGGGGGGAATCATCAGCCCCAGCATTTT. It codes for CASSSTGGNHQPQHF.

The chain carries TRBV28 and TRBJ2-1; maybe TRBD1 (7 bases). This CDR3 comprises 19 residues. Germline V lookup: CDR1 MDHEN, CDR2 SYDVKM. V lost 3 bases and J 0 bases, leaving 21 bases between the germline ends. Here the CDR3 DNA reads TGTGCCAGCAGTTTCTTGGCGTTCTCAGGGGGGAGCTCCTACAATGAGCAGTTCTTC. The encoded protein is CASSFLAFSGGSSYNEQFF.

The rearrangement uses TRBV19 and TRBJ1-1; D is ambiguous. Germline values: CDR1 LNHDA, CDR2 SQIVND (reference sequence). Trimming removed 5 bases at V and 7 bases at J, with 17 bases between. This CDR3 spans 14 amino acids. The CDR3 DNA reads as TGTGCCAGTAGTCCGCAGACTGCCGGGAGTGAAGCTTTCTTT. This sequence encodes CASSPQTAGSEAFF.

The CDR3 loop reads CASTAEGWDTEAFF. CDR3 in DNA: TGTGCCAGCACCGCGGAGGGTTGGGACACTGAAGCTTTCTTT. The J gene is TRBJ1-1, the V gene TRBV2; no clear D gene. The CDR3 loop spans 14 amino acids. Looked up from germline, CDR1 is SNHLY and CDR2 is FYNNEI. V was pared by 7 bases and J by 3 bases, with 15 bases between.

This chain connects TRBV5-1 to TRBJ1-2, with D tentatively TRBD1 (6 bases). Trimming cost V 6 bases and J 6 bases, with 15 bases left between them. The CDR3 extends over 13 amino acids. Germline V gene lookup returns CDR1 SGHRS and CDR2 YFSETQ. CDR3 nucleotide sequence: TGCGCCAGCACCCCCGGACAGTCGGATGGCTACACCTTC. Its translation: CASTPGQSDGYTF.

This rearrangement joins TRBV6-5 to TRBJ2-2, with a possible D match to TRBD1 (5 bases). Germline V gives CDR1 MNHEY, CDR2 SVGAGI. The ends were cut back, 6 bases at V and 0 bases at J, with 8 bases in the middle. This CDR3 is built from 14 residues. The CDR3, as DNA: TGTGCCAGCAGACGACAGACGAACACCGGGGAGCTGTTTTTT. This gives the protein CASRRQTNTGELFF.

V usage is TRBV5-4 and J usage is TRBJ2-1, with 8 bases that match TRBD1. Trimming removed 3 bases from V and 2 bases from J; junction bases left unmatched: 1. The CDR3 contains 14 residues. The V gene's germline CDR1 is SGHNT and CDR2 YYREEE (reference sequence). CDR3: CASSSTGAYNEQFF. CDR3 nucleotide sequence: TGTGCCAGCAGCTCGACAGGGGCCTACAATGAGCAGTTCTTC.

The chain has TRBV18 and TRBJ1-4; D remains ambiguous. This CDR3 region has 13 residues. Germline-derived CDR1 and CDR2 are KGHSH and LQKENI. V gave up 10 bases and J gave up 4 bases, with 13 bases separating them. Here the CDR3 reads CATRPGINEKLFF. CDR3 in DNA: TGTGCCACCCGGCCGGGGATTAATGAAAAACTGTTTTTT. The variable domain in full, with the rest retrieved from reference TRBV18 and TRBJ1-4, is NAGVMQNPRHLVRRRGQEARLRCSPMKGHSHVYWYRQLPEEGLKFMVYLQKENIIDESGMPKERFSAEFPKEGPSILRIQQVVRGDSAAYFCATRPGINEKLFFGSGTQLSVL.

This rearrangement joins TRBV19 to TRBJ1-1; 9 nucleotides align to TRBD1. CDR1 and CDR2 from the germline V gene are LNHDA and SQIVND (reference sequence). With 7 bases clipped from V and 3 bases from J, the junction kept 18 bases outside the gene matches. This CDR3 region has 18 residues. Written as DNA, the CDR3 is TGTGCCAGTACCGACAGGGACAGGGAGAGGATAGGGGACACTGAAGCTTTCTTT. Protein sequence: CASTDRDRERIGDTEAFF.

J is TRBJ2-6 and V is TRBV6-5, with TRBD1 matching 8 bases. Germline values: CDR1 MNHEY, CDR2 SVGAGI. Losses at the gene ends were 3 bases for V and 3 bases for J; bases not matched to a gene: 4. This CDR3 has 16 amino acids. CDR3 DNA sequence: TGTGCCAGCAGTTATATCAGGGGGCTTGGGGCCAACGTCCTGACTTTC. It specifies CASSYIRGLGANVLTF.

This clone was found once. The V gene is TRBV6-2 or TRBV6-3, the J gene TRBJ2-1; tentatively, D is TRBD1 (6 bases). CDR1 and CDR2 from the germline V gene are MNHEY and SVGEGT. The CDR3 totals 18 residues. The ends were cut back, 0 bases at V and 5 bases at J, with 20 bases in the middle. This CDR3 reads CASSYSLSPGHRNNEQFF. In DNA form, the CDR3 reads TGTGCCAGCAGTTACTCACTTAGCCCGGGACACCGAAACAATGAGCAGTTCTTC.

J is TRBJ1-5 and V is TRBV4-2, with TRBD1 matching 9 bases. This CDR3 is built from 17 residues. The V and J ends lost 0 bases and 6 bases, in that order; junction bases with no gene match: 9. Per the germline V gene, CDR1 is LGHNA and CDR2 is YNFKEQ. In DNA, the CDR3 is TGTGCCAGCAGCCAAGATCTGGGCACAGGGGGCTCTCAGCCCCAGCATTTT. Translating gives CASSQDLGTGGSQPQHF.

Only one count was recorded for this clone. The chain links TRBV5-1 to TRBJ1-2; D not certain. Germline V CDR1 and CDR2: SGHRS, YFSETQ. Trimming left V 0 bases short and J 4 bases short, with 10 bases between. The CDR3 has 14 amino acids. CDR3 DNA: TGCGCCAGCAGCTTGGACGGGAGTAGCTATGGCTACACCTTC. As protein: CASSLDGSSYGYTF.

The chain recombines TRBV5-6 with TRBJ1-2; 10 bases align to TRBD1. Germline CDR1 and CDR2: SGHDT and YYEEEE. Losses at the gene ends were 5 bases for V and 3 bases for J; bases not matched to a gene: 4. The CDR3 has 14 amino acids. In DNA, the CDR3 is TGTGCCAGCAGAGGGACAGGGGAGTACTATGGCTACACCTTC. Protein: CASRGTGEYYGYTF.

The chain uses TRBV6-5 and TRBJ2-3; 10 bases match TRBD1. The J segment lost 6 bases and the V segment lost 6 bases, leaving 9 bases of the junction unmatched. CDR3 length equals 15 residues. The germline V gene encodes CDR1 MNHEY and CDR2 SVGAGI. In nucleotides, the CDR3 is TGTGCCAGCAGGACCTTGACAGGGGGCTCGGATACGCAGTATTTT. As protein: CASRTLTGGSDTQYF.

The chain uses TRBV19 and TRBJ2-7; 8 nucleotides match TRBD1. The CDR3 covers 18 residues. Losses at the gene ends were 3 bases for V and 3 bases for J; bases not matched to a gene: 16. CDR1 and CDR2 (germline): LNHDA, SQIVND (reference sequence). The CDR3 region is CASSIRAASGTGDYEQYF. The CDR3 nucleotides are TGTGCCAGTAGTATCCGGGCCGCATCAGGGACAGGAGACTACGAGCAGTACTTC.